This is a list of T cell receptor beta chains from one sample in a study of CD4+ T cells in melanoma. Sequencing used immunoSEQ multiplex PCR; TCRdb keeps in-frame clones, though not all of them. In the table there are around 10,000 clones, 55% to 75% of which are singletons. Sequencing was carried out using cells from a culture (not recorded whether cultured in vitro). The receptors stem from a human donor with melanoma. Each CDR3 is given with its conserved first and last residue. Fields, in order: V gene, clone size, J gene, D gene, CDR3 protein, CDR3 DNA. A D gene is named only where the DNA matches it firmly. Only part of the rows carry a size: once, few, many, or a class if the clone is expanded.

TRBV19	-	TRBJ2-3	-	CSTRGPGDTQYF	TGTTCAACCAGAGGCCCCGGAGATACGCAGTATTTT
TRBV4-1	-	TRBJ1-4	-	CASSQDRRIEDGKLFF	TGCGCCAGCAGCCAAGATCGACGCATTGAGGATGGTAAACTGTTTTTT
TRBV6-5	-	TRBJ1-5	-	CASSSDSSRGQPQHF	TGTGCCAGCAGTTCCGATTCATCCCGCGGTCAGCCCCAGCATTTT
TRBV27	-	TRBJ2-3	TRBD1	CASWDRGRSTQYF	TGTGCCAGCTGGGACAGGGGGCGGTCTACGCAGTATTTT
TRBV11-2	-	TRBJ2-3	TRBD2	CASRIRGGSYTDTQYF	TGTGCCAGCCGAATTCGGGGGGGGTCGTACACAGATACGCAGTATTTT
TRBV5-4	-	TRBJ1-2	-	CASSFLANYGYTF	TGTGCCAGCAGCTTTTTGGCTAACTATGGCTACACCTTC
TRBV18	-	TRBJ1-4	TRBD1	CASSPDRGGEKLFF	TGTGCCAGCTCACCAGACAGGGGTGGTGAAAAACTGTTTTTT
TRBV11-2	-	TRBJ2-7	TRBD2	CASTDRAGGAYEQYF	TGTGCCAGCACCGACCGAGCGGGGGGGGCCTACGAGCAGTACTTC
TRBV30	-	TRBJ2-5	-	CAYRNFPFQETQYF	TGTGCCTATCGGAACTTTCCATTCCAAGAGACCCAGTACTTC
TRBV5-1	-	TRBJ1-1	TRBD1	CASSPQGMRTEAFF	TGCGCCAGCAGCCCACAGGGGATGAGGACTGAAGCTTTCTTT
TRBV2	few	TRBJ1-6	-	CASSVDRAGEGSPLHF	TGTGCCAGCAGCGTGGACCGAGCCGGAGAGGGTTCACCCCTCCACTTT
TRBV18	-	TRBJ1-4	-	CASSPGLGATNEKLFF	TGTGCCAGCTCACCGGGATTGGGCGCAACTAATGAAAAACTGTTTTTT
TRBV5-1	-	TRBJ2-1	TRBD1	CASSMTGVDNEQFF	TGCGCCAGCAGTATGACAGGGGTCGACAATGAGCAGTTCTTC
TRBV6-5	-	TRBJ1-4	-	CASSSVPPKKLFF	TGTGCCAGCAGTTCGGTACCTCCGAAAAAACTGTTTTTT
TRBV7-8	-	TRBJ1-2	TRBD1	CASSRDRSYGYTF	TGTGCCAGCAGTCGGGACAGGTCATATGGCTACACCTTC
TRBV27	-	TRBJ1-6	-	CASSFLNSPLHF	TGTGCCAGCAGTTTTTTGAATTCACCCCTCCACTTT
TRBV6-5	medium-sized	TRBJ1-1	-	CASSVQVKGEAFF	TGTGCCAGCAGCGTACAGGTTAAAGGTGAAGCTTTCTTT
TRBV7-9	-	TRBJ1-1	-	CASSPAAPNTEAFF	TGTGCCAGCAGCCCAGCGGCTCCGAACACTGAAGCTTTCTTT
TRBV5-4	-	TRBJ2-5	-	CASSLGAGVRETQYF	TGCGCCAGCAGCCTCGGGGCCGGGGTTCGGGAGACCCAGTACTTC
TRBV6-1	-	TRBJ2-5	-	CASSEYRAGKETQYF	TGTGCCAGCAGTGAATATCGGGCAGGGAAAGAGACCCAGTACTTC
TRBV7-8	-	TRBJ1-2	-	CASSLAGYGEYGYTF	TGTGCCAGCAGCTTAGCGGGGTACGGGGAATATGGCTACACCTTC
TRBV4-2	few	TRBJ2-7	TRBD1	CASRGQAGYEQYF	TGTGCCAGCAGAGGACAGGCGGGCTACGAGCAGTACTTC
TRBV7-3	once	TRBJ2-3	TRBD2	CASSLESSGGPSTDTQYF	TGTGCCAGCAGCTTAGAATCTAGCGGGGGCCCTAGCACAGATACGCAGTATTTT
TRBV7-2	-	TRBJ1-4	-	CASSLSPTGKLLF	TGTGCCAGCAGCTTATCCCCCACGGGAAAACTGCTTTTT
TRBV7-9	few	TRBJ1-1	-	CASSLSSTVNTEAFF	TGTGCCAGCAGCTTAAGTTCTACAGTGAACACTGAAGCTTTCTTT
TRBV7-3	-	TRBJ2-1	TRBD2	CASSFLGGGNNEQFF	TGTGCCAGCAGCTTCTTAGGCGGGGGGAACAATGAGCAGTTCTTC
TRBV30	-	TRBJ1-5	-	CAWSTPTFLTENQPQHF	TGTGCCTGGAGCACACCCACTTTTCTGACAGAAAATCAGCCCCAGCATTTT
TRBV28	-	TRBJ1-2	-	CASRPPTSNYGYTF	TGTGCCAGCCGGCCGCCGACTAGTAACTATGGCTACACCTTC
TRBV10-2	-	TRBJ2-2	-	CASSMETSTGELFF	TGCGCCAGCAGTATGGAGACCTCAACCGGGGAGCTGTTTTTT
TRBV6-1	few	TRBJ1-6	-	CASSEEGNSPLHF	TGTGCCAGCAGTGAAGAGGGGAATTCACCCCTCCACTTT
TRBV9	-	TRBJ2-3	-	CASSDHVNRLRGADTQYF	TGTGCCAGCAGCGACCACGTAAACAGGTTACGCGGGGCAGATACGCAGTATTTT
TRBV19	few	TRBJ2-6	-	CASNRRPGTGANVLTF	TGTGCCAGTAATCGCCGCCCAGGGACGGGGGCCAACGTCCTGACTTTC
TRBV14	-	TRBJ1-4	TRBD1	CASSRDSGEKLFF	TGTGCCAGCAGCAGGGACAGCGGGGAAAAACTGTTTTTT
TRBV7-2	-	TRBJ2-2	TRBD1	CASSRSQGAEELFF	TGTGCCAGCAGCCGATCACAGGGGGCTGAGGAGCTGTTTTTT
TRBV4-1	few	TRBJ1-2	TRBD1	CASSGEGQLVWYGYTF	TGCGCCAGCAGCGGGGAGGGACAGCTCGTTTGGTATGGCTACACCTTC
TRBV10-3	-	TRBJ2-3	TRBD2	CATRGWGLGGSDTQYF	TGTGCCACCCGCGGGTGGGGACTAGGAGGTTCGGATACGCAGTATTTT
TRBV5-4	-	TRBJ2-7	-	CASSLDSGGYEQYF	TGTGCCAGCAGCTTGGATAGCGGAGGCTACGAGCAGTACTTC
TRBV15	-	TRBJ2-1	TRBD2	CATSPTSGGSYNEQFF	TGTGCCACCAGCCCGACTAGCGGGGGGTCTTACAATGAGCAGTTCTTC
TRBV4-2	-	TRBJ2-1	TRBD2	CASSQDRLGRGGRKNEQFF	TGTGCCAGCAGCCAAGATCGATTGGGACGGGGGGGCCGGAAAAATGAGCAGTTCTTC
TRBV10-3	-	TRBJ2-5	-	CAISESGSQETQYF	TGTGCCATCAGTGAGTCCGGCTCTCAAGAGACCCAGTACTTC
TRBV2	-	TRBJ2-3	-	CASRGDRWDTQYF	TGTGCCAGCAGGGGTGACAGGTGGGATACGCAGTATTTT
TRBV30	few	TRBJ1-1	-	CAWSNGIRHTEAFF	TGTGCCTGGAGCAACGGGATTCGGCACACTGAAGCTTTCTTT
TRBV5-4	-	TRBJ1-1	TRBD1	CASSLEVTGGGAEAFF	TGTGCCAGCAGCTTGGAGGTGACAGGGGGCGGCGCTGAAGCTTTCTTT
TRBV6-5	few	TRBJ2-7	-	CASSSRDASYEQYF	TGTGCCAGCAGCTCTCGGGACGCCTCCTACGAGCAGTACTTC
TRBV6-1	few	TRBJ2-7	-	CASRARYYEQYF	TGTGCCAGCAGGGCCCGTTACTACGAGCAGTACTTC
TRBV6-5	-	TRBJ1-1	-	CASESRSEAFF	TGTGCCAGCGAAAGTAGGTCTGAAGCTTTCTTT
TRBV12-5	-	TRBJ2-5	-	CASGLYRVGETQYF	TGTGCTAGTGGTTTGTACAGGGTTGGAGAGACCCAGTACTTC
TRBV5-1	-	TRBJ2-5	-	CASTTQGGQETQYF	TGCGCCAGCACAACTCAGGGAGGCCAAGAGACCCAGTACTTC
TRBV7-6	-	TRBJ2-2	-	CASSLAVGRTTGELFF	TGTGCCAGCAGCTTAGCCGTGGGCAGAACCACCGGGGAGCTGTTTTTT
TRBV7-2	-	TRBJ1-2	-	CASSLNQGNYGYTF	TGTGCCAGCAGCTTAAATCAGGGAAACTATGGCTACACCTTC
TRBV6-5	-	TRBJ1-4	-	CASTNRPVYNEKLFF	TGTGCCAGCACTAACAGACCGGTTTATAATGAAAAACTGTTTTTT